This record concerns one T cell receptor beta chain sequence. Generated by immunoSEQ multiplex PCR, the TCRdb table keeps only in-frame clones and is missing some. Of some 200,000 clones listed, roughly 75% are singletons. These data are taken from a study of blood T cell repertoires in COVID-19. Study overall: In each case, the material was cDNA or gDNA derived from T cells, B-cell-depleted T cells, or PBMCs.

V gave up 6 bases and J gave up 6 bases, with 10 bases separating them. The CDR3 loop spans 12 amino acids. The source material was peripheral blood. The clonotype comes from a woman aged 70 to 79 with acute or convalescent COVID-19. This chain uses TRBV12-3 or TRBV12-4 with TRBJ2-3; D is ambiguous. Here the CDR3 reads CASSPLLDTQYF. CDR3 nucleotides: TGTGCCAGCAGCCCCCTCTTGGATACGCAGTATTTT.